The 8 T cell receptor beta chains below all came from one sample that was sequenced in a study of OX40 agonist ivuxolimab in advanced cancers. The protocol was immunoSEQ multiplex PCR, while the TCRdb copy is restricted to in-frame clones and leaves out a portion. The sample records tens of thousands of clones, 85% being singletons. The sequencing here drew on CD4+ or CD8+ T cells sorted from blood, taken in a trial of the OX40 agonist ivuxolimab. Receptors were obtained from an adult with an advanced solid tumor such as melanoma, head and neck, liver or kidney cancer.

The V gene is TRBV7-3, the J gene TRBJ2-3; possibly TRBD2 for D (5 bases). Germline loops: CDR1 SGHTA, CDR2 FQGTGA. There are 15 residues in the CDR3. V lost 5 bases and J 1 base, leaving 13 bases between the germline ends. The CDR3 protein is CASSPWTGRTDTQYF. In DNA, the CDR3 is TGTGCCAGCAGCCCCTGGACTGGACGCACAGATACGCAGTATTTT.

This sequence joins TRBV10-2 and TRBJ2-5, with TRBD1 identical over 9 bases. Germline CDR1 is WSHSY and CDR2 is SAAADI. V shed 6 bases and J 4 bases; nucleotides not matched to a gene: 9. This CDR3 is built from 15 residues. The CDR3 is CASSGLGTGTETQYF. Here the CDR3 DNA reads TGCGCCAGCAGCGGACTCGGGACAGGGACAGAGACCCAGTACTTC.

The V call is TRBV18, the J call TRBJ1-2, with a weak D call TRBD1 (5 bases). The CDR3 extends over 14 amino acids. Deletions cut 3 bases from V and 2 bases from J, with 10 bases between. Per the germline V gene, CDR1 is KGHSH and CDR2 is LQKENI. The CDR3 protein is CASSPSQVNYGYTF. CDR3 sequence (DNA): TGTGCCAGCTCACCGTCACAGGTGAACTATGGCTACACCTTC. Together with reference TRBV18 and TRBJ1-2, the CDR3 gives the full variable domain: NAGVMQNPRHLVRRRGQEARLRCSPMKGHSHVYWYRQLPEEGLKFMVYLQKENIIDESGMPKERFSAEFPKEGPSILRIQQVVRGDSAAYFCASSPSQVNYGYTFGSGTRLTVV.

This clone has more than one count but fewer than ten. The chain carries TRBV4-1 and TRBJ2-6; a possible D gene is TRBD1 (6 bases). From germline, CDR1 is MGHRA and CDR2 YSYEKL. This CDR3 is built from 18 residues. The V end lost 4 bases, the J end lost 0 bases, and 16 bases lay between the germline ends. DNA for the CDR3: TGCGCCAGCAGCCCCCTTACAGGGTCCAACTCTGGGGCCAACGTCCTGACTTTC. Protein product: CASSPLTGSNSGANVLTF.

The J gene is TRBJ2-4, the V gene TRBV7-8; TRBD1 aligns across 9 bases. J gave up 12 bases and V 6 bases, and 12 bases lay outside the gene matches. This CDR3 contains 14 residues. Germline V gives CDR1 SGHVS, CDR2 FQNEAQ. CDR3 residues: CASRAGDRVGHQYF. The CDR3 DNA reads TGTGCCAGCAGGGCAGGGGACAGGGTGGGTCATCAGTACTTC.

The rearrangement joins TRBV4-3 to TRBJ2-5; D gene uncertain. The CDR3 totals 12 residues. The V end was cut by 3 bases, the J end by 3 bases, with 5 bases between. Germline CDR1 reads LGHNA; CDR2 reads YSLEER. The DNA of the CDR3 is TGCGCCAGCAGCCACCTGGAAGAGACCCAGTACTTC. Its translation: CASSHLEETQYF.

The chain has TRBV6-1 and TRBJ2-7; D perhaps matches TRBD2 (5 bases). Germline CDR1 and CDR2: MNHNS and SASEGT. The CDR3 is made up of 14 amino acids. V was pared by 1 base and J by 1 base, with 8 bases between. The CDR3 reads CASSEGGPSYEQYF. CDR3 sequence (DNA): TGTGCCAGCAGTGAAGGCGGGCCTTCCTACGAGCAGTACTTC.

The chain couples TRBV18 to TRBJ1-3; 7 bases match TRBD1. Germline CDR1 reads KGHSH; CDR2 reads LQKENI. The CDR3 has 14 residues. V gave up 3 bases and J gave up 7 bases; unmatched junction bases: 6. The CDR3 loop is CASSPGQERNTIYF. The CDR3 DNA reads TGTGCCAGCTCACCTGGACAGGAACGCAACACCATATATTTT.